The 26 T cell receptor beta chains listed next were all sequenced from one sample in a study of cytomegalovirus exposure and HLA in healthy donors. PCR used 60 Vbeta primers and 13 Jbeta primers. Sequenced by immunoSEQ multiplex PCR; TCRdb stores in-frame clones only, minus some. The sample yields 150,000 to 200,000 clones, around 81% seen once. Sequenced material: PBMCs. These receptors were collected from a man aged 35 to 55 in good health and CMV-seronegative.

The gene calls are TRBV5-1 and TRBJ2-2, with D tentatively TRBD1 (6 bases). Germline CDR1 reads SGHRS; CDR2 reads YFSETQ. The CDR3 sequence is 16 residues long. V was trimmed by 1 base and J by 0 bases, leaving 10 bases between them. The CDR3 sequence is CASSLRRTANTGELFF. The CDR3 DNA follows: TGCGCCAGCAGCTTGAGACGGACAGCGAACACCGGGGAGCTGTTTTTT.

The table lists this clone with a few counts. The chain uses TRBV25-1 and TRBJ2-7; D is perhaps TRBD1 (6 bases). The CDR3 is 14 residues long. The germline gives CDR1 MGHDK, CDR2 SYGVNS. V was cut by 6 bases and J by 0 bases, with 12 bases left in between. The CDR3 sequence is CASSRTVPSYEQYF. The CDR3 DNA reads TGTGCCAGCAGCCGGACAGTCCCCTCCTACGAGCAGTACTTC.

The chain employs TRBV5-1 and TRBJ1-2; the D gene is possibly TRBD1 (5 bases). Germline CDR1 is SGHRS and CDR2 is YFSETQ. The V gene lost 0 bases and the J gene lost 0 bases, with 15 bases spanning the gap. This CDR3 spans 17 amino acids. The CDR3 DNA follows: TGCGCCAGCAGCTTGGAAGGCAGGGTCCCCGCTAACTATGGCTACACCTTC. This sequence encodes CASSLEGRVPANYGYTF. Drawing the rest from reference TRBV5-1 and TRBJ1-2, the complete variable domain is KAGVTQTPRYLIKTRGQQVTLSCSPISGHRSVSWYQQTPGQGLQFLFEYFSETQRNKGNFPGRFSGRQFSNSRSEMNVSTLELGDSALYLCASSLEGRVPANYGYTFGSGTRLTVV.

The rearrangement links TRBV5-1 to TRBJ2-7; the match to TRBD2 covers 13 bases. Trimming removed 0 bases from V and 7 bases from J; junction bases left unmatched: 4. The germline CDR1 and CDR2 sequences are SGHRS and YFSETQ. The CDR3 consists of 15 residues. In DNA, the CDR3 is TGCGCCAGCAGCTTGGCCGGGACTAGCGGGGAGGAGCAGTACTTC. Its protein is CASSLAGTSGEEQYF.

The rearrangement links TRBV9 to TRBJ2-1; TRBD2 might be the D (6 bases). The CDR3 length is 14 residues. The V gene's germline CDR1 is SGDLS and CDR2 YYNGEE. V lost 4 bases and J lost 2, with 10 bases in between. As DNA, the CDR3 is TGTGCCAGCAGCCCCCGACTAGCCTACAATGAGCAGTTCTTC. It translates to CASSPRLAYNEQFF.

CDR3 DNA: TGCGCCAGCAGCCAAGGGAGGGCCCGTGGGGCCAACGTCCTGACTTTC. Its protein product is CASSQGRARGANVLTF. The J gene is TRBJ2-6, the V gene TRBV4-1, with D possibly matching TRBD2 (6 bases). This CDR3 has 16 amino acids. V was trimmed by 1 base and J by 3 bases, leaving 10 bases between them. From germline, CDR1 is MGHRA and CDR2 YSYEKL.

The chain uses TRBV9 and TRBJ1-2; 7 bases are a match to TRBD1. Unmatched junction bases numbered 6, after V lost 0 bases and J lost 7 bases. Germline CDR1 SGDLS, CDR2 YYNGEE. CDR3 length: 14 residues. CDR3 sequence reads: CASSVESGGPGYTF. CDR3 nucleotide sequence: TGTGCCAGCAGCGTAGAGTCAGGGGGTCCTGGCTACACCTTC.

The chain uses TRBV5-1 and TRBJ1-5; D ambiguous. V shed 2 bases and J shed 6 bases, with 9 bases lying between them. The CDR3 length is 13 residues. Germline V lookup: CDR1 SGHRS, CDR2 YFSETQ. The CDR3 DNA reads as TGCGCCAGCAGCTTCGGGGAGGGTCAGCCCCAGCATTTT. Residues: CASSFGEGQPQHF.

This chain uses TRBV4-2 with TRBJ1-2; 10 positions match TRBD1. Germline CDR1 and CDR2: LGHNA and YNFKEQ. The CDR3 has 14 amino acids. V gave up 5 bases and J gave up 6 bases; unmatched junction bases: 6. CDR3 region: CASSYRQGADGYTF. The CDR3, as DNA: TGTGCCAGCAGCTACCGACAGGGGGCAGATGGCTACACCTTC.

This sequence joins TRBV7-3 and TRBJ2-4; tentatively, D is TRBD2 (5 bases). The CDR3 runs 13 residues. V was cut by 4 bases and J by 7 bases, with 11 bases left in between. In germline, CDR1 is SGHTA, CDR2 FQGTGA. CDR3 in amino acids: CASSSDPGNIQYF. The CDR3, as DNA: TGTGCCAGCAGCTCGGACCCGGGGAACATTCAGTACTTC.

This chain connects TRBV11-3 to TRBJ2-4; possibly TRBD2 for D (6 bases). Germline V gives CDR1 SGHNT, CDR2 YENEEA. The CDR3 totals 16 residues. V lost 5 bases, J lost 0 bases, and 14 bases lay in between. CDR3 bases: TGTGCCAGCAGCATGGGCGGGGCCCTAGCCAAAAACATTCAGTACTTC. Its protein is CASSMGGALAKNIQYF.

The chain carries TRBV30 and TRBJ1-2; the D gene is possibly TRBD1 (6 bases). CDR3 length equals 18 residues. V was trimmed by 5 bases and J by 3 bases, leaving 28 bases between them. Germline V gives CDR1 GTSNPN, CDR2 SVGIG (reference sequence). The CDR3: CAWATGYHNGGGYYGYTF. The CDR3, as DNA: TGTGCCTGGGCCACAGGGTATCATAACGGCGGGGGGTACTATGGCTACACCTTC.

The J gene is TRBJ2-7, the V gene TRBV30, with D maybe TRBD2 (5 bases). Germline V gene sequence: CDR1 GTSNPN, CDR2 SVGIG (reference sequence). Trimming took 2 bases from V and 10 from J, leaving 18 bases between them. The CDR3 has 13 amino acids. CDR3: CAWSPKAGEKQYV. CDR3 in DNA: TGTGCCTGGAGTCCGAAGGCCGGGGAGAAACAGTACGTC.

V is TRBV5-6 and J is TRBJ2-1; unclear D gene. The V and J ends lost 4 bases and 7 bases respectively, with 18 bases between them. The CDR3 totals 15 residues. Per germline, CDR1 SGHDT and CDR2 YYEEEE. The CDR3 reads CASSPLTSSANEQFF. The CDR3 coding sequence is TGTGCCAGCAGCCCGCTCACCTCGAGTGCAAATGAGCAGTTCTTC.

The CDR3 loop is CASSPPFRPQHF. Here the CDR3 DNA reads TGTGCCAGCAGCCCCCCATTTAGGCCCCAGCATTTT. The chain has TRBV7-2 and TRBJ1-5, with no clear D. This CDR3 has 12 residues. Germline V gene lookup returns CDR1 SGHTA and CDR2 FQGNSA. The V and J ends lost 5 bases and 9 bases respectively, with 11 bases between them. The full variable domain, completed using reference TRBV7-2 and TRBJ1-5, is GAGVSQSPSNKVTEKGKDVELRCDPISGHTALYWYRQSLGQGLEFLIYFQGNSAPDKSGLPSDRFSAERTGGSVSTLTIQRTQQEDSAVYLCASSPPFRPQHFGDGTRLSIL.

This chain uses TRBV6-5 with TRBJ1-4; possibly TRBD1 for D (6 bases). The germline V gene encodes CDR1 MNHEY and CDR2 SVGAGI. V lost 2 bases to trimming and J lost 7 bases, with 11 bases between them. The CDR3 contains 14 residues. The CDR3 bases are TGTGCCAGCAGTTACAACAGGGTCGGTGAAAAACTGTTTTTT. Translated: CASSYNRVGEKLFF.

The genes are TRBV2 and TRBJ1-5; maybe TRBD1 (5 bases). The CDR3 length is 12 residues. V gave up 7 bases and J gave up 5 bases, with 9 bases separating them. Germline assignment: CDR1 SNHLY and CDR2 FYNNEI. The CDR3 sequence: CASKGLDQPQHF. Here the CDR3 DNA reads TGTGCCAGCAAGGGGCTGGATCAGCCCCAGCATTTT.

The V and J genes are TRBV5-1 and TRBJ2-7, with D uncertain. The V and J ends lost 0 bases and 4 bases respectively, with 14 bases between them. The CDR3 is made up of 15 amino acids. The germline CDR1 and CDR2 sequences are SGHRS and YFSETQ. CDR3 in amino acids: CASSLESTRKYEQYF. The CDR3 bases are TGCGCCAGCAGCTTGGAATCTACGCGGAAATACGAGCAGTACTTC.

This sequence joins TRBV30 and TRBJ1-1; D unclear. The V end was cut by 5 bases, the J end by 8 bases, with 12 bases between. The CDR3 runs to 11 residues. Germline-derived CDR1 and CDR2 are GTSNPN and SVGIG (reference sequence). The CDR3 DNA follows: TGTGCCTGGCGGGGTGTGGACGAAGCTTTCTTT. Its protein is CAWRGVDEAFF.

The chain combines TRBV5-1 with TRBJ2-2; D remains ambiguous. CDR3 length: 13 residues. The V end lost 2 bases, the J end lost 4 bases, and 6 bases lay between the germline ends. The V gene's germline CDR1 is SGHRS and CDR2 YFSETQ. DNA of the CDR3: TGCGCCAGCAGCTTCTCAGGCACCGGGGAGCTGTTTTTT. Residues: CASSFSGTGELFF.

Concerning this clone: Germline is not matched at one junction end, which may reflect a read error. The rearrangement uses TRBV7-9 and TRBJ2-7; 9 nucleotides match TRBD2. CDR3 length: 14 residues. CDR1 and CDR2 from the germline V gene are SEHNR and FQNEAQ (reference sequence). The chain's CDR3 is CSSSAAGLAIAQYF. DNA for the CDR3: TGTTCCAGCAGCGCCGCGGGACTAGCCATTGCGCAGTACTTC.

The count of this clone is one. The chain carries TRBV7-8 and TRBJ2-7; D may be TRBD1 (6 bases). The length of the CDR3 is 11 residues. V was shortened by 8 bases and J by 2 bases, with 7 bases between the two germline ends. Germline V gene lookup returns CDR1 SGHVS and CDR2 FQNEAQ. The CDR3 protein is CASGTPYEQYF. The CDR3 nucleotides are TGTGCCAGCGGGACACCCTACGAGCAGTACTTC. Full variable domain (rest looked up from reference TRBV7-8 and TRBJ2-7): GAGVSQSPRYKVAKRGQDVALRCDPISGHVSLFWYQQALGQGPEFLTYFQNEAQLDKSGLPSDRFFAERPEGSVSTLKIQRTQQEDSAVYLCASGTPYEQYFGPGTRLTVT.

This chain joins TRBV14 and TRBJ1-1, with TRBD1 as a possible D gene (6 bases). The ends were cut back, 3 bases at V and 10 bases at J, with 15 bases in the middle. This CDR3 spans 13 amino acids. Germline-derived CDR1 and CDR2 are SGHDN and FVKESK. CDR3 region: CASSQNRASRAFF. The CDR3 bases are TGTGCCAGCAGCCAGAACAGGGCTAGCCGAGCTTTCTTT. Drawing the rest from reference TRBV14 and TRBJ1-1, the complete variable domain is EAGVTQFPSHSVIEKGQTVTLRCDPISGHDNLYWYRRVMGKEIKFLLHFVKESKQDESGMPNNRFLAERTGGTYSTLKVQPAELEDSGVYFCASSQNRASRAFFGQGTRLTVV.

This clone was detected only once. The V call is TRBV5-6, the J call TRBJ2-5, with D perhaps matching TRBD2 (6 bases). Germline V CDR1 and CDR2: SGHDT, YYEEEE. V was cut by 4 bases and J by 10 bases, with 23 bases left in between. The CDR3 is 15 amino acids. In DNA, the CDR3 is TGTGCCAGCAGCACGAAGTATAGCCGCCGGGGAGGCCAGTACTTC. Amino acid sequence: CASSTKYSRRGGQYF.

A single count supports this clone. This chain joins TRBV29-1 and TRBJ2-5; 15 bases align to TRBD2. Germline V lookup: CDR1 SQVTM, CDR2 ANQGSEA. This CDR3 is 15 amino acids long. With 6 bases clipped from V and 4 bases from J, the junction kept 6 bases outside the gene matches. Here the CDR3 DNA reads TGCAGCGTCTGGACTAGCGGGAGGGATGGAGAGACCCAGTACTTC. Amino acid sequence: CSVWTSGRDGETQYF.

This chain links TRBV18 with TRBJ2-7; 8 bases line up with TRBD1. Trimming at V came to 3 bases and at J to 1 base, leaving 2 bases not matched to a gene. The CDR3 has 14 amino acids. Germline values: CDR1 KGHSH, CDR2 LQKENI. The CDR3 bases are TGTGCCAGCTCACCGACAGGGGTATCCTACGAGCAGTACTTC. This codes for CASSPTGVSYEQYF.